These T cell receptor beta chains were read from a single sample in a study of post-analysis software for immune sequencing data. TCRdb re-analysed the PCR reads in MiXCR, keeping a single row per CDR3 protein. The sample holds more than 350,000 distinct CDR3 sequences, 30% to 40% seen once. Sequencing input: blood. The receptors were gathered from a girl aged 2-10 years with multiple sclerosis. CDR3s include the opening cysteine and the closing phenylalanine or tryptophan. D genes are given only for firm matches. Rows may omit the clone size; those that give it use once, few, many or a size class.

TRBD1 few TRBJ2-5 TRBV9 CASSVSGQGPETQYF TGTGCCAGCAGCGTATCGGGACAGGGTCCGGAGACCCAGTACTTC
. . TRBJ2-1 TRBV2 CASKGLPLNEQFF TGTGCCAGCAAAGGACTTCCCCTTAATGAGCAGTTCTTC
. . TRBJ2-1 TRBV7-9 CASSRTWGSYNEQFF TGTGCCAGCAGCCGAACCTGGGGCTCCTACAATGAGCAGTTCTTC
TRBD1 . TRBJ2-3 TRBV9 CASGQGRPTDTQYF TGTGCCAGCGGACAGGGTAGGCCCACAGATACGCAGTATTTT
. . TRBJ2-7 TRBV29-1 CSVGGLGPAYEQYF TGCAGCGTGGGGGGTTTGGGACCTGCCTACGAGCAGTACTTC
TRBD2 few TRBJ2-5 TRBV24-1 CATSDRSGRGMETQYF TGTGCCACCAGTGATCGAAGCGGGAGGGGGATGGAGACCCAGTACTTC
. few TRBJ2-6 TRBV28 CASSFFSGANVLTF TGTGCCAGCAGTTTTTTCTCTGGGGCCAACGTCCTGACTTTC
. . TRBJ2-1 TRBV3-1 CASSQDDVPQIQFF TGTGCCAGCAGCCAAGATGACGTACCGCAAATCCAGTTCTTC
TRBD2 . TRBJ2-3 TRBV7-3 CASSLSPGGGAGDTQYF TGTGCCAGCAGCTTAAGTCCCGGCGGGGGGGCTGGAGATACGCAGTATTTT
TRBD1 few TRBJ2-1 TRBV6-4 CASSAGQGSYNGQFF TGTGCCAGCAGTGCCGGACAGGGCTCCTACAATGGGCAGTTCTTC
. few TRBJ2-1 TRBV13 CASSHRYPYEQFF TGTGCCAGCAGCCACAGGTACCCTTATGAGCAGTTCTTC
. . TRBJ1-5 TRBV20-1 CSASSPGEGNQPQHF TGCAGTGCTAGCAGTCCCGGGGAGGGCAATCAGCCCCAGCATTTT
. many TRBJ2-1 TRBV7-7 CASSFRGASINEQFF TGTGCTAGCAGCTTCCGCGGGGCTTCGATCAATGAGCAGTTCTTC
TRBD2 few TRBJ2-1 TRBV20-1 CSARDLSTSGAYNEQFF TGCAGTGCTAGAGATCTCTCGACTAGCGGGGCCTACAATGAGCAGTTCTTC
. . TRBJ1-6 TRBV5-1 CASSLAGRENSPLHF TGCGCCAGCAGCTTGGCCGGACGGGAGAATTCACCCCTCCACTTT
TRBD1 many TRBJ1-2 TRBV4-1 CASSHRDRGRDGYTF TGCGCCAGCAGCCATAGAGACAGGGGGCGCGATGGCTACACCTTC
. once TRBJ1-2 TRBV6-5 CASRGHRNYGYTF TGTGCCAGCAGGGGACACAGGAACTATGGCTACACCTTC
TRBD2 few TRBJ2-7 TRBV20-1 CSATNRIPVGELAGEHEQYF TGCAGTGCTACTAACCGGATCCCAGTAGGCGAGCTAGCGGGAGAACACGAGCAGTACTTC
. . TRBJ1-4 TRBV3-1 CASTSRGLNEKLFF TGTGCCAGCACCTCCCGCGGCCTTAATGAAAAACTGTTTTTT
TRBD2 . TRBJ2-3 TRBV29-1 CSVESLAGSPTDTQYF TGCAGCGTTGAAAGCCTAGCGGGGTCCCCCACAGATACGCAGTATTTT
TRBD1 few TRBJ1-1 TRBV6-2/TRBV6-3 CASSRNRQGVVNTEAFF TGTGCCAGCAGTCGGAACCGACAGGGAGTCGTAAACACTGAAGCTTTCTTT
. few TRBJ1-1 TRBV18 CASSLSGQKNTEAFF TGTGCCAGCTCACTATCCGGACAGAAGAACACTGAAGCTTTCTTT
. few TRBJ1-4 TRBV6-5 CASSKGGTGGKLFF TGTGCCAGCAGTAAGGGCGGAACCGGGGGAAAACTGTTTTTT
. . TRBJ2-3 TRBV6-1 CASSEAQSRGSTQYF TGTGCCAGCAGTGAAGCGCAATCTAGGGGGAGTACGCAGTATTTT
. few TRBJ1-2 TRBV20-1 CSARDWGSGKYGYTF TGCAGTGCTAGAGATTGGGGCTCCGGGAAGTATGGCTACACCTTC
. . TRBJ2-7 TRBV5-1 CASSAREPFLSYEQYF TGCGCCAGCAGTGCCAGGGAACCTTTTCTCTCCTACGAGCAGTACTTC
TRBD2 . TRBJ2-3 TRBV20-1 CSARRAGGGTDTQYF TGCAGTGCTAGACGAGCGGGAGGGGGCACAGATACGCAGTATTTT
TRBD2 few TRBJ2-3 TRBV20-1 CSAIPGGRDTQYF TGCAGTGCTATACCGGGGGGGCGGGATACGCAGTATTTT
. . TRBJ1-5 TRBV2 CASAGQGVINQPQHF TGTGCCAGCGCGGGGCAGGGTGTTATTAATCAGCCCCAGCATTTT
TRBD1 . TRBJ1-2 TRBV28 CASRQTGLNYGYTF TGTGCCAGCAGACAGACAGGGTTGAACTATGGCTACACCTTC
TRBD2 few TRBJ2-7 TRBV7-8 CASSLPPGLAGDSYEQYF TGTGCCAGCAGCTTACCTCCGGGACTAGCGGGGGACTCCTACGAGCAGTACTTC
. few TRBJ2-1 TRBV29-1 CSVGAFVAPKPDNEQFF TGCAGCGTTGGCGCTTTTGTTGCCCCAAAGCCTGACAATGAGCAGTTCTTC
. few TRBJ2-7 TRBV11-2 CASSVSGSYEQYF TGTGCCAGCAGCGTAAGCGGGTCCTACGAGCAGTACTTC
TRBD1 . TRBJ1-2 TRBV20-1 CSARGQGGVWGYTF TGCAGTGCTAGAGGACAGGGCGGTGTCTGGGGCTACACCTTC
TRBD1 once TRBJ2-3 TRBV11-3 CASSPGQAKSSDTQYF TGTGCCAGCAGCCCGGGACAGGCCAAGTCCTCAGATACGCAGTATTTT
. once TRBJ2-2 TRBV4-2 CASIGRGFQNTGELFF TGTGCCAGCATCGGTAGGGGATTTCAAAACACCGGGGAGCTGTTTTTT
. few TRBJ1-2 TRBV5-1 CASSLASTEGGYTF TGCGCCAGCAGCTTGGCCTCGACAGAGGGTGGCTACACCTTC
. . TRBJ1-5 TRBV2 CASSGMDSNQPQHF TGTGCCAGCAGTGGGATGGATAGCAATCAGCCCCAGCATTTT
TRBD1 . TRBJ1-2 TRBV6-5 CASSYSWTGGGYTF TGTGCCAGCAGTTACTCGTGGACAGGGGGCGGCTACACCTTC
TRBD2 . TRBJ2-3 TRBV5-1 CASSRSSGSGIDTQYF TGCGCCAGCAGCCGGTCTAGCGGGAGTGGGATAGATACGCAGTATTTT
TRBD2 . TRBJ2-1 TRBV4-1 CASSQGRAGTYNEQFF TGCGCCAGCAGCCAAGGGAGAGCGGGGACCTACAATGAGCAGTTCTTC
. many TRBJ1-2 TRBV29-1 CSVEYLETSDYGYTF TGCAGCGTTGAATACTTGGAGACGTCCGACTATGGCTACACCTTC
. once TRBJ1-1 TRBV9 CASSVLGTFNTEAFF TGTGCCAGCAGCGTGCTAGGGACCTTCAACACTGAAGCTTTCTTT
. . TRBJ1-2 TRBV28 CTSAGAPYGYTF TGTACCAGCGCAGGGGCGCCCTATGGCTACACCTTC
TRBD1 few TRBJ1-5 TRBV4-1 CASSLSTGGWNQPQHF TGCGCCAGCAGCCTGTCGACAGGGGGGTGGAATCAGCCCCAGCATTTT
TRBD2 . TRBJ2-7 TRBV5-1 CASSLEGRAGAHEQYF TGCGCCAGCAGCTTGGAAGGTCGGGCGGGAGCACACGAGCAGTACTTT
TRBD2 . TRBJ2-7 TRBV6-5 CASGATSRPYEQYF TGTGCCAGCGGTGCGACTAGCAGACCCTACGAGCAGTACTTC
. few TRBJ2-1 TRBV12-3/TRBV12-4 CASSLIFGYNEQFF TGTGCCAGCAGTTTAATTTTCGGCTACAATGAGCAGTTCTTC
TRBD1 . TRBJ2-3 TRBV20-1 CSARGAGQGVRDTQYF TGCAGTGCTAGAGGCGCGGGACAGGGGGTTCGAGATACGCAGTATTTT
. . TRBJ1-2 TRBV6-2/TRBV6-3 CASSPSRRSPITNYGYTF TGTGCCAGCAGCCCATCTCGGCGATCCCCCATCACTAACTATGGCTACACCTTC
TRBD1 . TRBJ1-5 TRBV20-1 CSARDRGRSQPQHF TGCAGTGCTAGAGACAGGGGGCGAAGTCAGCCCCAGCATTTT
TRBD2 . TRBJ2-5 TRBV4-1 CASSQVGPSGGGIQETQYF TGCGCCAGCAGCCAAGTAGGGCCTAGCGGGGGAGGAATACAAGAGACCCAGTACTTC
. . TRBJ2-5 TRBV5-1 CASSYTRETQYF TGCGCCAGCAGCTATACAAGAGAGACCCAGTACTTC
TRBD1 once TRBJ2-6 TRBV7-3 CASSHHWQWTGGTGANVLTF TGTGCCAGCAGCCATCATTGGCAATGGACAGGGGGTACTGGGGCCAACGTCCTGACTTTC
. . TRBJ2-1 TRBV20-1 CSARGTGSLFDEQFF TGCAGTGCTAGAGGTACGGGGAGCTTGTTCGATGAGCAGTTCTTC
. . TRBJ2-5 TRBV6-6 CASALTSGVKTQYF TGTGCCAGCGCCCTGACGTCGGGGGTGAAGACCCAGTACTTC
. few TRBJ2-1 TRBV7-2 CASSLARGGNEQFF TGTGCCAGCAGCTTAGCGCGTGGGGGGAATGAGCAGTTCTTC
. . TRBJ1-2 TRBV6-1 CASSGGRGPGLYTF TGTGCCAGCAGTGGAGGTCGGGGTCCCGGTCTCTACACCTTC
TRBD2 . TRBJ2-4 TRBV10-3 CAISDGREGGHIQYF TGTGCCATCAGTGATGGGCGGGAGGGTGGACACATTCAGTACTTC